The sample holds a few counts of the clone carrying this T cell receptor beta chain. CDR3 length equals 15 residues. V was clipped by 6 bases and J by 0 bases, with 12 bases between them. Germline V gene lookup returns CDR1 SGHVS and CDR2 FQNEAQ. The sample comes from a study of control samples from healthy donors and cancer patients. TCRdb's copy holds only in-frame clones and misses some; the assay was immunoSEQ multiplex PCR. Altogether about 99,000 clones are present, 85% to 90% being singletons, with the ten largest covering approximately 19%. Sample: PBMCs. This clonotype was obtained from a man aged 60 to 75 with lung cancer. This chain joins TRBV7-8 and TRBJ1-3; D not resolved. DNA of the CDR3: TGTGCCAGCAGTTCCGACCAGTACTCTGGAAACACCATATATTTT. It encodes CASSSDQYSGNTIYF.